The 6 T cell receptor beta chains below come from one sample, sequenced in a study of human T cells and chemical hapten exposure (dated by TCRdb to 2020 to 2023). The sample's time point label, decoded: patch test 3, about 24 weeks after DPC sensitization. According to the study, the label for this sample's treatment or condition signals: therapeutic diphenylcyclopropenone sensitization with weekly scalp DPC. The library came from RACE. TCRdb names NextSeq 500 as the instrument used. TCRdb's own reprocessing of the public reads used fastp at Q25 and MiXCR and kept productive beta chains. Identical CDR3 proteins give one entry, which carries the most common genes and DNA. The sample records 85,000 to 100,000 distinct CDR3 sequences, 27% of which are singletons. The ten largest clonotypes hold over 9% of the sample. Source: whole blood, taken in connection with sensitization to the hapten diphenylcyclopropenone (DPC). The receptors stem from a man aged 35 to 55 with alopecia areata. Some clones in this sample may be carry-over from other donors' samples.

The count of this clonotype is one. This chain joins TRBV10-3 and TRBJ2-1; 8 bases fit TRBD2. The CDR3 loop spans 16 amino acids. Trimming at V came to 0 bases and at J to 9 bases, leaving 10 bases not matched to a gene. Germline V CDR1 and CDR2: ENHRY, SYGVKD. CDR3 coding DNA: TGTGCCATCAGTGAGTCTAGCGGGACCCCTCGGAGTGAGCAGTTCTTC. It specifies CAISESSGTPRSEQFF.

The sample holds a few counts of this clonotype. The V gene is TRBV7-6, the J gene TRBJ2-7; 7 nucleotides align to TRBD1. J gave up 2 bases and V 4 bases, and 8 bases lay outside the gene matches. CDR1 and CDR2 (germline): SGHVS, FNYEAQ. This CDR3 has 15 amino acids. The CDR3 DNA follows: TGTGCCAGCAGCTCCCCAGGGGGTGAAACCTACGAGCAGTACTTC. This encodes CASSSPGGETYEQYF.

J is TRBJ2-7 and V is TRBV6-2 or TRBV6-3; 7 bases match TRBD2. V was clipped by 4 bases and J by 0 bases; unmatched bases: 6. The CDR3 is 15 residues long. From germline, CDR1 is MNHEY and CDR2 SVGEGT. The CDR3 DNA reads TGTGCCAGCAGTTGGAGGCTAGCGGTCTCCTACGAGCAGTACTTC. This translates into CASSWRLAVSYEQYF.

The chain combines TRBV7-2 with TRBJ2-3; possibly TRBD2 for D (5 bases). This CDR3 region has 15 residues. The V end was cut by 1 base, the J end by 2 bases, with 10 bases between. Germline V CDR1 and CDR2: SGHTA, FQGNSA. The CDR3 region is CASSLVRRPTDTQYF. Written as DNA, the CDR3 is TGTGCCAGCAGCTTAGTTCGGAGGCCCACAGATACGCAGTATTTT.

The genes are TRBV27 and TRBJ2-7; 8 nucleotides match TRBD1. The CDR3 length is 14 residues. Germline-derived CDR1 and CDR2 are MNHEY and SMNVEV (reference sequence). The V and J ends lost 8 bases and 2 bases, in that order; junction bases with no gene match: 8. In DNA, the CDR3 is TGTGCCAGCGTGGGCAGGACAGGGACCTACGAGCAGTACTTC. This sequence encodes CASVGRTGTYEQYF.

V is TRBV2 and J is TRBJ2-7; D call uncertain. Trimming took off 11 bases at V and 3 bases at J, with 11 bases between the two ends. In germline, CDR1 is SNHLY, CDR2 FYNNEI. The CDR3 spans 11 residues. The CDR3 DNA reads as TGTGCCTGCCTCCGGCTCTACGAGCAGTACTTC. This encodes CACLRLYEQYF.